This T cell receptor beta chain was captured in a study of response to subunit inactivated influenza vaccine. Findings and limits, study-wide: Seasonal influenza vaccination, on each occasion, was suggested by the authors to recruit few new T cells.

Each CDR3 protein gets one entry after TCRdb re-called the RT-PCR reads with MiXCR. The profile shows under 800,000 distinct CDR3 sequences, 14% of them singletons. A word on this clonotype: Antigen unknown.

Between the trimmed V and J ends, which lost 2 bases and 9 bases, there was a span of 23 bases. CDR3 length: 16 residues. Germline CDR1 DFQATT, CDR2 SNEGSKA (reference sequence). The specimen was PBMCs from blood, collected less than 15 days before vaccination. This TCR came from a man between 45 and 60 years old who received an inactivated influenza vaccine. The chain carries TRBV20-1 and TRBJ2-1; D is possibly TRBD2 (5 bases). CDR3 amino acids: CSARRFEEAAESEQFF. The CDR3 region has the DNA TGCAGTGCTAGACGGTTCGAGGAAGCGGCTGAATCTGAGCAGTTCTTC.